The rows below give T cell receptor beta chains drawn from one sample of a study of T cell responses to AZD1222 COVID-19 vaccine. Profiled with immunoSEQ multiplex PCR; TCRdb holds only in-frame clones, not every one. The sample yields approximately 67,000 clones, around 82% seen once. The material sequenced was peripheral blood, taken 28 days after the second AZD1222 dose. These receptors all come from an adult who received the AZD1222 COVID-19 vaccine. CDR3s include the opening cysteine and the closing phenylalanine or tryptophan. Each record gives: clone size, J gene, D gene, V gene, CDR3 protein, CDR3 DNA. D genes are given only for firm matches. Where a row states a size, it is once, few, many or the class of an expanded clone; other rows omit it.

once	TRBJ2-3	-	TRBV6-4	CASSDSSLGASTDTQYF	TGTGCCAGCAGTGATAGTAGCTTGGGGGCCAGCACGGATACGCAGTATTTT
few	TRBJ1-2	TRBD1	TRBV2	CASNKGQGDGYTF	TGTGCCAGCAATAAGGGACAGGGTGATGGCTACACCTTC
-	TRBJ1-1	-	TRBV5-8	CASRRGLGAEAFF	TGTGCCAGCAGACGAGGGTTGGGGGCTGAAGCTTTCTTT
-	TRBJ1-4	TRBD1	TRBV28	CASSFHRQGASKLFF	TGTGCCAGCAGTTTCCATAGGCAGGGGGCCTCGAAACTGTTTTTT
-	TRBJ1-2	TRBD1	TRBV28	CASSLGTGGLRSYGYTF	TGTGCCAGCAGCCTCGGGACAGGGGGATTACGGAGCTATGGCTACACCTTC
-	TRBJ2-5	-	TRBV5-4	CASSLGVWETQYF	TGTGCCAGCAGCTTGGGGGTTTGGGAGACCCAGTACTTC
-	TRBJ1-6	-	TRBV4-1	CASSHKRGNSPLHF	TGCGCCAGCAGCCACAAGCGCGGAAATTCACCCCTCCACTTT
-	TRBJ1-6	-	TRBV5-1	CASSSDKGYSPLHF	TGCGCCAGCAGCTCGGACAAGGGATACTCACCCCTCCACTTT
-	TRBJ2-2	-	TRBV29-1	CSVDGPGELFF	TGCAGCGTTGATGGGCCCGGGGAGCTGTTTTTT
-	TRBJ2-2	TRBD2	TRBV5-1	CASSLAGGDAGELFF	TGCGCCAGCAGCTTGGCGGGGGGTGACGCCGGGGAGCTGTTTTTT
-	TRBJ1-4	-	TRBV6-5	CASSYGVQSNEKLFF	TGTGCCAGCAGTTACGGGGTGCAATCTAATGAAAAACTGTTTTTT
-	TRBJ1-3	-	TRBV12-3/TRBV12-4	CASRATTGNTIYF	TGTGCCAGCAGAGCCACCACTGGAAACACCATATATTTT
-	TRBJ2-3	-	TRBV7-6	CASSSGRTTDTQYF	TGTGCCAGCAGCTCAGGACGGACCACAGATACGCAGTATTTT
-	TRBJ2-7	-	TRBV7-2	CASSLFGSEQYF	TGTGCCAGCAGCTTATTCGGGTCCGAGCAGTACTTC
-	TRBJ1-2	-	TRBV13	CASSHVAPTPDGYTF	TGTGCCAGCAGCCACGTAGCTCCCACGCCTGATGGCTACACCTTC
-	TRBJ2-5	TRBD2	TRBV6-1	CASSDWGLAGDQETQYF	TGTGCCAGCAGTGATTGGGGACTAGCGGGGGACCAGGAGACCCAGTACTTC
few	TRBJ1-1	-	TRBV4-1	CASSQESLNTEAFF	TGCGCCAGCAGCCAAGAGTCACTGAACACTGAAGCTTTCTTT
-	TRBJ1-3	-	TRBV18	CASSPAAYSGNTIYF	TGTGCCAGCTCACCCGCAGCCTACTCTGGAAACACCATATATTTT
-	TRBJ1-2	TRBD1	TRBV28	CASSSPDRVARWGYTF	TGTGCCAGCAGTAGCCCGGACAGGGTTGCACGTTGGGGCTACACCTTC
once	TRBJ2-1	TRBD2	TRBV29-1	CSVDGFGRSGNEQFF	TGCAGCGTTGACGGCTTCGGGAGGTCGGGAAATGAGCAGTTCTTC
-	TRBJ2-1	TRBD2	TRBV5-1	CASKSSGGLRDNEQFF	TGCGCCAGCAAGTCTAGCGGGGGTTTAAGGGACAATGAGCAGTTCTTC
-	TRBJ1-3	-	TRBV23-1	CASSQSVRGTTSGNTIYF	TGCGCCAGCAGTCAATCGGTTAGGGGAACAACCTCTGGAAACACCATATATTTT
few	TRBJ1-1	TRBD1	TRBV18	CASSATGENTEAFF	TGTGCCAGCTCAGCGACAGGGGAGAACACTGAAGCTTTCTTT
-	TRBJ1-3	-	TRBV18	CASSPRDRGTIYF	TGTGCCAGCTCACCTCGGGACCGCGGGACCATATATTTT
-	TRBJ2-1	-	TRBV6-4	CASTPAKTSYNEQFF	TGTGCCAGCACTCCAGCCAAAACATCCTACAATGAGCAGTTCTTC
-	TRBJ1-1	TRBD1	TRBV7-9	CASSSGDRITEAFF	TGTGCCAGCAGCTCCGGGGACAGGATCACTGAAGCTTTCTTT
once	TRBJ2-3	TRBD2	TRBV5-4	CASSLTSGGPRTDTQYF	TGTGCCAGCAGCTTGACTAGCGGGGGGCCTCGGACAGATACGCAGTATTTT
-	TRBJ2-1	-	TRBV15	CATSRDLTSSYNEQFF	TGTGCCACCAGCAGAGATTTAACCAGCTCCTACAATGAGCAGTTCTTC
-	TRBJ1-3	TRBD1	TRBV28	CASSLEGASAGNTIYF	TGTGCCAGCAGTTTGGAGGGGGCGAGTGCGGGAAACACCATATATTTT
-	TRBJ1-2	-	TRBV11-3	CASSSGGRPIF	TGTGCCAGCAGCTCCGGGGGCCGTCCTATCTTC
-	TRBJ1-3	-	TRBV30	CAWSAGHSGNTIYF	TGTGCCTGGAGTGCTGGGCACTCTGGAAACACCATATATTTT
-	TRBJ1-5	-	TRBV28	CATDAAEWPQHF	TGTGCCACCGACGCCGCAGAGTGGCCCCAGCATTTT
-	TRBJ2-2	TRBD2	TRBV3-1/TRBV3-2	CASSPRTSGGGAGELFF	TGTGCCAGCAGCCCCCGGACTAGCGGGGGGGGTGCCGGGGAGCTGTTTTTT
once	TRBJ2-3	TRBD2	TRBV5-4	CASSLQTSGSTDTQYF	TGTGCCAGCAGCTTACAGACTAGCGGTAGCACAGATACGCAGTATTTT
-	TRBJ2-2	TRBD1	TRBV6-5	CASSGQGNTGELFF	TGTGCCAGCAGCGGACAGGGGAACACCGGGGAGCTGTTTTTT
-	TRBJ1-5	TRBD1	TRBV4-2	CASSLQTGVSNQPQHF	TGTGCCAGCAGCCTACAAACAGGGGTTAGCAATCAGCCCCAGCATTTT
medium-sized	TRBJ2-6	-	TRBV4-2	CASSQVGQGFSGANVLTF	TGTGCCAGCAGCCAAGTAGGGCAGGGCTTTTCCGGGGCCAACGTCCTGACTTTC
-	TRBJ1-5	-	TRBV19	CASSIEGQTQRHF	TGTGCCAGTAGTATAGAGGGTCAGACTCAGCGGCATTTT
-	TRBJ2-6	TRBD2	TRBV4-1	CASSQFILLAEKVPGANVLTF	TGCGCCAGCAGCCAATTTATCCTTCTAGCGGAGAAAGTTCCTGGGGCCAACGTCCTGACTTTC
-	TRBJ2-3	-	TRBV7-9	CASSLGPASDTQYF	TGTGCCAGCAGCTTAGGACCGGCTAGCGATACGCAGTATTTT
once	TRBJ2-3	TRBD2	TRBV27	CASSSWTSGATRADTQYF	TGTGCCAGCAGTTCGTGGACTAGCGGGGCCACCCGCGCAGATACGCAGTATTTT
-	TRBJ1-5	-	TRBV9	CASSVGRAGQPQHF	TGTGCCAGCAGCGTAGGCAGGGCAGGGCAGCCCCAGCATTTT
once	TRBJ2-5	-	TRBV5-4	CASSGGHPDQETQYF	TGTGCCAGCAGCGGGGGACACCCAGACCAAGAGACCCAGTACTTC
-	TRBJ1-4	TRBD1	TRBV19	CASIDRVGEKLFF	TGTGCCAGTATCGACAGGGTGGGTGAAAAACTGTTTTTT
few	TRBJ2-4	-	TRBV25-1	CASSESEGQEAKNIQYF	TGTGCCAGCAGTGAATCAGAGGGCCAGGAAGCCAAAAACATTCAGTACTTC
-	TRBJ2-1	-	TRBV5-1	CASSLGLRSSYNEQFF	TGCGCCAGCAGCCTCGGTCTTCGCAGCTCCTACAATGAGCAGTTCTTC
once	TRBJ2-3	TRBD2	TRBV7-9	CASSWDYTDTQYF	TGTGCCAGCAGCTGGGACTACACAGATACGCAGTATTTT
-	TRBJ2-5	TRBD1	TRBV4-3	CASSYRDRYQETQYF	TGCGCCAGCAGCTACCGGGACAGGTACCAAGAGACCCAGTACTTC
-	TRBJ1-1	TRBD1	TRBV7-6	CASSSRQGGNTEAFF	TGTGCCAGCAGCTCTCGACAGGGTGGGAACACTGAAGCTTTCTTT
-	TRBJ2-1	-	TRBV13	CASSLEGQDSYNEQFF	TGTGCCAGCAGCTTAGAGGGCCAGGATTCCTACAATGAGCAGTTCTTC
-	TRBJ2-7	TRBD1	TRBV4-2	CARPHDDWGTGKPYEQYF	TGTGCCCGCCCCCACGACGACTGGGGGACAGGCAAACCTTACGAGCAGTACTTC
-	TRBJ1-5	TRBD1	TRBV18	CASSPSGQGGNQPQHF	TGTGCCAGCTCACCAAGCGGACAGGGGGGCAATCAGCCCCAGCATTTT
few	TRBJ1-3	-	TRBV3-1/TRBV3-2	CASSQGLASGNTIYF	TGTGCCAGCAGCCAAGGGCTAGCATCTGGAAACACCATATATTTT
-	TRBJ1-1	TRBD1	TRBV5-8	CASPDKGPWGQGGPEAFF	TGTGCCAGCCCCGACAAAGGGCCGTGGGGACAGGGGGGCCCTGAAGCTTTCTTT
once	TRBJ2-5	-	TRBV5-1	CASSLEGGQETQYF	TGCGCCAGCAGCTTGGAGGGCGGCCAAGAGACCCAGTACTTC
once	TRBJ1-5	-	TRBV7-6	CASSPGGSNQPQHF	TGTGCCAGCAGCCCCGGGGGTAGCAATCAGCCCCAGCATTTT
-	TRBJ2-3	-	TRBV6-5	CASSYREITDTQYF	TGTGCCAGCAGTTACAGAGAAATCACAGATACGCAGTATTTT
once	TRBJ1-1	-	TRBV7-9	CASSPQGNEAFF	TGTGCCAGCAGCCCACAGGGAAATGAAGCTTTCTTT